The 25 T cell receptor beta chains in this list originate from one sample, sequenced in a study of CD8+ T cells in alopecia areata. The sequencing template was cDNA reverse transcribed from extracted RNA. Profiled with immunoSEQ multiplex PCR; TCRdb holds only in-frame clones, not every one. Of about 150,000 clones listed, more than 75% were seen once; the top ten hold roughly 16%. The input for sequencing was CD8+ T cells sorted from blood, taken at week 0. The receptor set was obtained from a human donor with alopecia areata.

The chain has TRBV11-3 and TRBJ2-1; the D is unclear. CDR1 is SGHNT and CDR2 is YENEEA in the germline V gene. The CDR3 spans 12 residues. The V gene lost 0 bases and the J gene lost 5 bases, with 2 bases spanning the gap. The DNA for the CDR3 is TGTGCCAGCAGCTTAGAAGACAATGAGCAGTTCTTC. It translates to CASSLEDNEQFF.

V gene TRBV27 combines with J gene TRBJ2-1; 9 bases align to TRBD1. Losses at the gene ends were 3 bases for V and 2 bases for J; bases not matched to a gene: 2. CDR1 and CDR2 from the germline V gene are MNHEY and SMNVEV (reference sequence). The CDR3 length is 15 residues. The DNA of the CDR3 is TGTGCCAGCAGTTTTACAGGGGGCGCCTACAATGAGCAGTTCTTC. As protein: CASSFTGGAYNEQFF.

The chain links TRBV7-9 to TRBJ2-7, with TRBD1 identical over 7 bases. Per the germline V gene, CDR1 is SEHNR and CDR2 is FQNEAQ (reference sequence). The V segment lost 4 bases and the J segment 0 bases; nucleotides outside the gene matches: 6. This CDR3 region has 15 residues. The CDR3 reads CASSSDRLSSYEQYF. For the CDR3, the DNA is TGTGCCAGCAGCTCGGACAGGCTAAGCTCCTACGAGCAGTACTTC.

This chain joins TRBV6-5 and TRBJ2-7; the D is unclear. V gave up 6 bases and J gave up 3 bases, with 12 bases separating them. The CDR3 has 13 amino acids. CDR1 MNHEY and CDR2 SVGAGI come from the germline V gene. CDR3 sequence reads: CASRLAADYEQYF. CDR3 DNA: TGTGCCAGCAGACTGGCGGCGGACTACGAGCAGTACTTC.

The chain links TRBV28 to TRBJ2-7; 10 bases map to TRBD1. Germline CDR1 MDHEN, CDR2 SYDVKM. Trimming removed 3 bases from V and 6 bases from J; junction bases left unmatched: 8. This CDR3 has 15 residues. CDR3 DNA: TGTGCCAGCAGTTTCAGGGACAGGGGTTTATGCGAGCAGTACTTC. Its translation: CASSFRDRGLCEQYF.

The chain combines TRBV14 with TRBJ2-1; D is unclear. CDR3 length: 12 residues. The germline CDR1 and CDR2 sequences are SGHDN and FVKESK. Trimming pared 0 bases from V and 14 bases from J, leaving 11 bases between. CDR3 in DNA: TGTGCCAGCAGCCAAGAAAAGACCTCGGAGTTCTTC. It translates to CASSQEKTSEFF.

The chain uses TRBV9 and TRBJ2-1; the match to TRBD1 covers 9 bases. The CDR3 covers 15 residues. The germline V gene encodes CDR1 SGDLS and CDR2 YYNGEE. V dropped 3 bases and J dropped 7; count of bases not matched to a gene: 8. The chain's CDR3 is CASSARDRVGNEQFF. The CDR3 nucleotides read TGTGCCAGCAGCGCAAGGGACAGGGTAGGGAATGAGCAGTTCTTC. Combining the CDR3 with reference TRBV9 and TRBJ2-1 gives the whole variable domain DSGVTQTPKHLITATGQRVTLRCSPRSGDLSVYWYQQSLDQGLQFLIQYYNGEERAKGNILERFSAQQFPDLHSELNLSSLELGDSALYFCASSARDRVGNEQFFGPGTRLTVL.

The chain is built from TRBV4-1 and TRBJ1-4; tentative D call: TRBD1 (5 bases). The CDR3 is made up of 12 amino acids. In germline, CDR1 is MGHRA, CDR2 YSYEKL. V lost 1 base and J 10 bases, leaving 7 bases between the germline ends. CDR3 in DNA: TGCGCCAGCAGCCAAGGGGGGGGAAAACTGTTTTTT. It translates to CASSQGGGKLFF.

In DNA form, the CDR3 reads TGCGCCAGCAGCTTGGCCTACGAGCAGTACTTC. Encoded protein: CASSLAYEQYF. The V gene is TRBV5-1, the J gene TRBJ2-7; unclear D gene. With 0 bases removed from V and 2 bases from J, the gap between germline ends came to 0 bases. The germline gives CDR1 SGHRS, CDR2 YFSETQ. The length of the CDR3 is 11 residues.

J is TRBJ2-7 and V is TRBV11-2; the D call may be TRBD1 or TRBD2 (5 bases each). CDR1 is SGHAT, CDR2 FQNNGV, per germline. The CDR3 has 12 amino acids. V was cut by 4 bases and J by 2 bases, with 6 bases left in between. The CDR3 loop is CASSWDPYEQYF. In nucleotides, the CDR3 is TGTGCCAGCAGCTGGGACCCCTACGAGCAGTACTTC.

The CDR3 region is CASQITDTQYF. Written as DNA, the CDR3 is TGTGCCAGCCAGATCACAGATACGCAGTATTTT. The chain has TRBV13 and TRBJ2-3; D not certain. Per the germline V gene, CDR1 is PRHDT and CDR2 is FYEKMQ (reference sequence). The ends were cut back, 8 bases at V and 2 bases at J, with 5 bases in the middle. CDR3 length: 11 amino acids.

The J gene is TRBJ2-5, the V gene TRBV27; possibly TRBD1 or TRBD2 for D (5 bases each). This CDR3 has 10 amino acids. The V gene lost 4 bases and the J gene lost 9 bases, with 6 bases spanning the gap. Germline V CDR1 and CDR2: MNHEY, SMNVEV (reference sequence). DNA of the CDR3: TGTGCCAGCAGTTGGGACCCCCAGTACTTC. It yields the protein CASSWDPQYF.

The chain couples TRBV5-1 to TRBJ2-2; D uncertain. Trimming stripped 4 bases from V and 1 base from J, with 11 bases between. This CDR3 is 15 amino acids long. Looked up from germline, CDR1 is SGHRS and CDR2 is YFSETQ. CDR3 amino acids: CASSPVAGNTGELFF. The DNA for the CDR3 is TGCGCCAGCAGCCCCGTGGCAGGGAACACCGGGGAGCTGTTTTTT.

This sequence joins TRBV29-1 and TRBJ2-3; TRBD1 or TRBD2 may be the D gene (5 bases each). V was shortened by 6 bases and J by 2 bases, with 15 bases between the two germline ends. The CDR3 length is 14 residues. Per germline, CDR1 SQVTM and CDR2 ANQGSEA. The DNA for the CDR3 is TGCAGCGTCGGAAGTCAGGGACCCACAGATACGCAGTATTTT. This translates into CSVGSQGPTDTQYF.

The V call is TRBV4-1, the J call TRBJ2-1, with D perhaps TRBD1 or TRBD2 (5 bases each). CDR3 length equals 12 residues. The V gene's germline CDR1 is MGHRA and CDR2 YSYEKL. Between the trimmed V and J ends, which lost 4 bases and 9 bases, there was a span of 10 bases. The CDR3 region has the DNA TGCGCCAGCAGCCTCGCCGGGACTGAGCAGTTCTTC. As protein: CASSLAGTEQFF.

The J gene is TRBJ2-6, the V gene TRBV27; D remains unclear. Trimming took 5 bases from V and 0 from J, leaving 8 bases between them. The CDR3 is 15 amino acids. Germline CDR1 is MNHEY and CDR2 is SMNVEV (reference sequence). Here the CDR3 reads CASSPLNSGANVLTF. DNA of the CDR3: TGTGCCAGCAGTCCGTTAAACTCTGGGGCCAACGTCCTGACTTTC.

This chain joins TRBV19 and TRBJ2-1, with 12 bases identical to TRBD2. The CDR3 totals 13 residues. Germline V lookup: CDR1 LNHDA, CDR2 SQIVND (reference sequence). Trimming removed 9 bases from V and 7 bases from J; junction bases left unmatched: 4. The CDR3 loop is CASRLAGENEQFF. The DNA for the CDR3 is TGTGCCAGCCGACTAGCGGGAGAGAATGAGCAGTTCTTC.

The chain has TRBV5-5 and TRBJ2-1; a weak D match, TRBD2 (5 bases). The V end lost 6 bases, the J end lost 7 bases, and 11 bases lay between the germline ends. The CDR3 length is 12 residues. The germline V gene has CDR1 SGHKS and CDR2 YYEKEE (reference sequence). CDR3 nucleotide sequence: TGTGCCAGCACCTTCACTAGGAATGAGCAGTTCTTC. Its protein product is CASTFTRNEQFF.

The chain joins TRBV18 to TRBJ1-5; 8 positions match TRBD1. CDR1 KGHSH and CDR2 LQKENI come from the germline V gene. Trimming removed 9 bases from V and 3 bases from J; junction bases left unmatched: 4. CDR3 length: 13 amino acids. CDR3 residues: CARTGVLNQPQHF. In DNA form, the CDR3 reads TGTGCCAGGACAGGGGTCCTCAATCAGCCCCAGCATTTT.

The chain carries TRBV7-2 and TRBJ2-5; 8 nucleotides align to TRBD2. The germline gives CDR1 SGHTA, CDR2 FQGNSA. The length of the CDR3 is 16 residues. Trimming removed 7 bases from V and 4 bases from J; junction bases left unmatched: 14. In nucleotides, the CDR3 is TGTGCCAGCACCACTCTAACCGGGAGGGCCAGAGAGACCCAGTACTTC. This sequence encodes CASTTLTGRARETQYF.

The V call is TRBV19, the J call TRBJ2-1; D is perhaps TRBD2 (5 bases). Per the germline V gene, CDR1 is LNHDA and CDR2 is SQIVND (reference sequence). V lost 5 bases to trimming and J lost 6 bases, with 11 bases between them. CDR3 length: 13 residues. CDR3 residues: CASSLGLGNEQFF. CDR3 DNA sequence: TGTGCCAGTAGTCTTGGACTGGGCAATGAGCAGTTCTTC.

The chain employs TRBV7-9 and TRBJ2-6; the D gene is possibly TRBD1 (5 bases). There are 15 residues in the CDR3. Germline assignment: CDR1 SEHNR and CDR2 FQNEAQ (reference sequence). Trimming removed 4 bases at V and 1 base at J, with 8 bases between. CDR3 loop: CASSSPGSGANVLTF. CDR3 coding DNA: TGTGCCAGCAGCTCCCCAGGGTCTGGGGCCAACGTCCTGACTTTC.

V gene TRBV29-1 combines with J gene TRBJ2-7, with D perhaps matching TRBD2 (6 bases). This CDR3 has 15 residues. The V end was cut by 0 bases, the J end by 3 bases, with 15 bases between. The V gene's germline CDR1 is SQVTM and CDR2 ANQGSEA. In DNA form, the CDR3 reads TGCAGCGTTGAAGACGACTGGCGGGGTTACTACGAGCAGTACTTC. Translation: CSVEDDWRGYYEQYF.

The rearrangement uses TRBV6-5 and TRBJ2-3, with a tentative D call TRBD2 (6 bases). The CDR3 length is 13 residues. Trimming stripped 1 base from V and 7 bases from J, with 9 bases between. Germline V gives CDR1 MNHEY, CDR2 SVGAGI. CDR3 region: CASSYFGGHTQYF. Here the CDR3 DNA reads TGTGCCAGCAGTTACTTCGGGGGTCATACGCAGTATTTT.

The CDR3: CASSPGPQETQYF. The CDR3 DNA sequence: TGTGCCAGCTCACCCGGCCCCCAAGAGACCCAGTACTTC. The gene calls are TRBV18 and TRBJ2-5; no clear D gene. This CDR3 has 13 residues. V shed 3 bases and J shed 1 base, with 6 bases lying between them. The germline CDR1 and CDR2 sequences are KGHSH and LQKENI. Full variable domain (missing parts from reference TRBV18 and TRBJ2-5): NAGVMQNPRHLVRRRGQEARLRCSPMKGHSHVYWYRQLPEEGLKFMVYLQKENIIDESGMPKERFSAEFPKEGPSILRIQQVVRGDSAAYFCASSPGPQETQYFGPGTRLLVL.